One and the same sample provided the 16 T cell receptor beta chains below, sequenced in a study of blood T cell repertoires in COVID-19. Profiled with immunoSEQ multiplex PCR; TCRdb holds only in-frame clones, not every one. Among 380,000 or so clones listed, 88% were seen once. The sample was PBMCs or T cells enriched from blood (not recorded which). These receptors were collected from a woman in her thirties or forties with acute COVID-19.

CDR3 DNA: TGCGCCAGCAGCGGGGACTCGGAGCAGTACTTC. Protein product: CASSGDSEQYF. The rearrangement links TRBV5-1 to TRBJ2-7; weak D call: TRBD2 (6 bases). V dropped 4 bases and J dropped 7 bases, with 9 bases sitting between them. The length of the CDR3 is 11 residues. Per the germline V gene, CDR1 is SGHRS and CDR2 is YFSETQ.

This CDR3 is CASSPSGGHTIYF. CDR3 nucleotides: TGTGCCAGCTCACCGAGCGGGGGACACACCATATATTTT. The chain has TRBV18 and TRBJ1-3; possibly TRBD1 for D (5 bases). Germline assignment: CDR1 KGHSH and CDR2 LQKENI. V lost 3 bases and J 8 bases, leaving 11 bases between the germline ends. This CDR3 region has 13 residues.

This clone was seen only once. J is TRBJ2-3 and V is TRBV7-9; D is uncertain. V lost 1 base and J lost 1, with 9 bases in between. The germline gives CDR1 SEHNR, CDR2 FQNEAQ (reference sequence). This CDR3 comprises 15 residues. The DNA for the CDR3 is TGTGCCAGCAGCTTAGTGCAGTCCGGCACAGATACGCAGTATTTT. Protein: CASSLVQSGTDTQYF. The full variable domain, its missing parts supplied by reference TRBV7-9 and TRBJ2-3, is DTGVSQNPRHKITKRGQNVTFRCDPISEHNRLYWYRQTLGQGPEFLTYFQNEAQLEKSRLLSDRFSAERPKGSFSTLEIQRTEQGDSAMYLCASSLVQSGTDTQYFGPGTRLTVL.

For this clone: No conserved phenylalanine or tryptophan ends this CDR3, so it is likely a read error. It is unclear where the CDR3 begins or ends on the DNA, so no DNA is shown, and the CDR3 is as TCRdb lists it. The rearrangement uses TRBV7-9 and TRBJ1-3. 14 amino acids form the CDR3, both terminal residues included. The germline gives CDR1 SEHNR, CDR2 FQNEAQ (reference sequence). CDR3 amino acids: CARTVRLEPRGNVN.

This chain uses TRBV6-1 with TRBJ1-5; D remains ambiguous. Germline V CDR1 and CDR2: MNHNS, SASEGT. Between the trimmed V and J ends, which lost 0 bases and 1 base, there was a span of 4 bases. The CDR3 extends over 14 amino acids. DNA of the CDR3: TGTGCCAGCAGTGAAGCGCTAAGCAATCAGCCCCAGCATTTT. Its translation is CASSEALSNQPQHF.

The chain couples TRBV2 to TRBJ2-1; D remains unclear. The germline gives CDR1 SNHLY, CDR2 FYNNEI. V lost 1 base and J 7 bases, leaving 8 bases between the germline ends. The CDR3 runs 13 residues. The DNA for the CDR3 is TGTGCCAGCAGTGAAGGGAGTATTAATGAGCAGTTCTTC. Translated: CASSEGSINEQFF.

The V gene is TRBV2, the J gene TRBJ2-7; 7 bases match TRBD1. This CDR3 comprises 15 residues. Looked up from germline, CDR1 is SNHLY and CDR2 is FYNNEI. Losses at the gene ends were 2 bases for V and 4 bases for J; bases not matched to a gene: 8. The CDR3: CASSERAGTAYEQYF. The CDR3 bases are TGTGCCAGCAGTGAACGGGCCGGGACAGCTTACGAGCAGTACTTC.

The chain couples TRBV6-5 to TRBJ2-2; D is ambiguous. CDR1 is MNHEY and CDR2 is SVGAGI in the germline V gene. The V end was cut by 5 bases, the J end by 6 bases, with 13 bases between. The CDR3 has 14 residues. CDR3 protein: CASSRGPYAGELFF. The CDR3 coding sequence is TGTGCCAGCAGTCGCGGCCCTTACGCCGGGGAGCTGTTTTTT.

The chain couples TRBV3-1 (or the pseudogene TRBV3-2) to TRBJ2-5; D possibly corresponds to TRBD2 (5 bases). With 4 bases removed from V and 1 base from J, the gap between germline ends came to 7 bases. There are 13 residues in the CDR3. Germline CDR1 is LGHDT and CDR2 is YNNKEL (reference sequence). Here the CDR3 DNA reads TGTGCCAGCAGCCCAGCGGCCCAAGAGACCCAGTACTTC. It translates to CASSPAAQETQYF.

The rearrangement links TRBV7-6 to TRBJ2-7; possibly TRBD1 for D (5 bases). V was cut by 5 bases and J by 2 bases, with 13 bases left in between. CDR1 and CDR2 from the germline V gene are SGHVS and FNYEAQ. The CDR3 spans 14 residues. CDR3 sequence reads: CASSTEPGTYEQYF. CDR3 nucleotide sequence: TGTGCCAGCAGCACGGAGCCAGGGACCTACGAGCAGTACTTC.

This chain links TRBV5-1 with TRBJ1-3; possibly TRBD1 for D (6 bases). The germline V and J ends were trimmed by 4 bases and 0 bases, with 17 bases remaining between them. Germline CDR1 reads SGHRS; CDR2 reads YFSETQ. The CDR3 totals 17 residues. CDR3 loop: CASSKTTGPSSGNTIYF. As DNA, the CDR3 is TGCGCCAGCAGCAAAACGACAGGACCAAGCTCTGGAAACACCATATATTTT.

The genes are TRBV15 and TRBJ2-2; 10 positions agree with TRBD2. The CDR3 loop spans 18 amino acids. V gave up 0 bases and J gave up 7 bases; unmatched junction bases: 11. Germline CDR1 and CDR2: LNHNV and YYDKDF (reference sequence). CDR3 in amino acids: CATSRDSWRTSGYGELFF. CDR3 sequence (DNA): TGTGCCACCAGCAGAGATTCTTGGCGGACTAGCGGATACGGGGAGCTGTTTTTT.

The chain recombines TRBV7-8 with TRBJ2-1; a weak D match, TRBD2 (6 bases). The CDR3 covers 16 residues. Trimming stripped 5 bases from V and 2 bases from J, with 16 bases between. From germline, CDR1 is SGHVS and CDR2 FQNEAQ. The DNA for the CDR3 is TGTGCCAGCAGCCCCGTCGGGAGTAACGCCTACAATGAGCAGTTCTTC. Translating gives CASSPVGSNAYNEQFF. Full variable domain (outside the CDR3, taken from reference TRBV7-8 and TRBJ2-1): GAGVSQSPRYKVAKRGQDVALRCDPISGHVSLFWYQQALGQGPEFLTYFQNEAQLDKSGLPSDRFFAERPEGSVSTLKIQRTQQEDSAVYLCASSPVGSNAYNEQFFGPGTRLTVL.

This chain connects TRBV9 to TRBJ2-7; 14 nucleotides agree with TRBD2. Germline values: CDR1 SGDLS, CDR2 YYNGEE. After removal of 0 bases from V and 3 bases from J, the junction contained 2 bases not matched to a gene. The CDR3 is 16 amino acids. This chain's CDR3 is CASSVGGLAGVYEQYF. For the CDR3, the DNA is TGTGCCAGCAGCGTAGGGGGACTAGCGGGGGTCTACGAGCAGTACTTC.

This clone has only one observation. The V gene is TRBV5-1, the J gene TRBJ2-5; perhaps TRBD1 as D (5 bases). V lost 0 bases to trimming and J lost 2 bases, with 11 bases between them. The germline gives CDR1 SGHRS, CDR2 YFSETQ. There are 15 residues in the CDR3. The CDR3 here is CASSLGQGRQETQYF. The CDR3 region has the DNA TGCGCCAGCAGCTTGGGCCAGGGCCGGCAAGAGACCCAGTACTTC.

The V gene is TRBV19, the J gene TRBJ1-1, with 7 nucleotides matching TRBD1. The CDR3 totals 16 residues. V was clipped by 5 bases and J by 0 bases; unmatched bases: 9. Per germline, CDR1 LNHDA and CDR2 SQIVND (reference sequence). The CDR3 sequence is CASSVRQGGVNTEAFF. Here the CDR3 DNA reads TGTGCCAGTAGTGTGCGACAGGGTGGCGTGAACACTGAAGCTTTCTTT.